This is a list of T cell receptor beta chains from one sample in a study of T cell responses to AZD1222 COVID-19 vaccine. Profiled with immunoSEQ multiplex PCR; TCRdb holds only in-frame clones, not every one. In the table there are 150,000 to 160,000 clones, about nine tenths of which are singletons. Sequencing was performed on peripheral blood, taken on day 0 of AZD1222 vaccination. Receptors were obtained from an adult in good health. Each CDR3 is given with its conserved first and last residue. Each record gives: J gene, D gene, V gene, clone size, CDR3 protein, CDR3 DNA. The D gene is left open where the match is weak. Size values are once, few and many counts, or a class for expanded clones, and some rows have none.

TRBJ1-1 . TRBV14 few CASSLIRPGGNTEAFF TGTGCCAGCAGCCTAATACGCCCCGGGGGGAACACTGAAGCTTTCTTT
TRBJ1-2 . TRBV6-5 . CASSSLGTAFGYGYTF TGTGCCAGCAGTTCCCTGGGGACCGCCTTTGGCTATGGCTACACCTTC
TRBJ2-7 . TRBV9 . CASSVDPGGGEQYF TGTGCCAGCAGCGTAGATCCAGGGGGAGGCGAGCAGTACTTC
TRBJ2-7 TRBD1 TRBV28 . CASSPGQGYEQYF TGTGCCAGCAGTCCCGGACAGGGCTACGAGCAGTACTTC
TRBJ1-1 TRBD1 TRBV27 . CASKRTGMNTEAFF TGTGCCAGCAAACGGACAGGAATGAACACTGAAGCTTTCTTT
TRBJ2-7 . TRBV21-1 . CASSPLKNTGSSSYEQYF TGTGCCAGCAGCCCTCTGAAAAACACAGGGTCAAGCTCCTACGAGCAGTACTTC
TRBJ2-5 . TRBV15 . CATSRYFGDGETQYF TGTGCCACCAGCAGATACTTTGGGGATGGAGAGACCCAGTACTTC
TRBJ2-7 TRBD1 TRBV9 once CASSTGGEQYF TGTGCCAGCAGCACAGGGGGGGAGCAGTACTTC
TRBJ2-2 . TRBV3-1/TRBV3-2 . CASSLGSGELFF TGTGCCAGCAGCCTAGGGAGCGGGGAGCTGTTTTTT
TRBJ1-2 . TRBV7-2 . CASTLTVPNYGYTF TGTGCCAGCACCTTGACCGTCCCTAACTATGGCTACACCTTC
TRBJ1-3 . TRBV19 . CASIRTSSGNTIYF TGTGCCAGTATCAGGACGAGCTCTGGAAACACCATATATTTT
TRBJ2-1 . TRBV18 . CASSPPSQGSYEQFF TGTGCCAGCTCACCACCTTCACAGGGTAGTTATGAGCAGTTCTTC
TRBJ2-1 . TRBV10-3 . CAISAGDEQFF TGTGCCATCAGTGCAGGGGATGAGCAGTTCTTC
TRBJ2-7 TRBD2 TRBV6-5 . CASSLAGGPYEQYF TGTGCCAGCAGTCTAGCGGGAGGGCCCTACGAGCAGTACTTC
TRBJ2-3 . TRBV15 . CATSEPGRRITDTQYF TGTGCCACCAGCGAACCGGGACGCAGAATCACAGATACGCAGTATTTT
TRBJ2-3 . TRBV7-2 once CASSLARVSTDTQYF TGTGCCAGCAGCTTAGCAAGAGTGTCCACAGATACGCAGTATTTT
TRBJ2-1 . TRBV28 . CASSVNEQFF TGTGCCAGCAGTGTTAATGAGCAGTTCTTC
TRBJ2-1 . TRBV5-1 . CASRYEKSLWFF TGCGCCAGCAGGTATGAGAAGAGTCTGTGGTTCTTC
TRBJ2-1 TRBD2 TRBV28 . CASSLSSRLAVYNEQFF TGTGCCAGCAGTTTAAGCTCGAGGCTAGCGGTATACAATGAGCAGTTCTTC
TRBJ2-7 . TRBV18 . CASSPQGTLYEQYF TGTGCCAGCTCACCCCAGGGGACACTATACGAGCAGTACTTC
TRBJ1-2 . TRBV28 . CASSSLVSNYGYTF TGTGCCAGCAGTTCCCTGGTATCTAACTATGGCTACACCTTC
TRBJ2-1 . TRBV5-4 . CASSLNGRKKNEQFF TGTGCCAGCAGCTTGAACGGGAGAAAAAAAAATGAGCAGTTCTTC
TRBJ1-2 . TRBV5-1 . CASSLQGKGVGYTF TGCGCCAGCAGCTTGCAGGGGAAGGGTGTGGGCTACACCTTC
TRBJ2-3 . TRBV5-1 . CASSLSGHSTDTQYF TGCGCCAGCAGCTTGAGCGGACACAGCACAGATACGCAGTATTTT
TRBJ2-7 TRBD2 TRBV4-3 many CASSPGQLAGVYSAYEQYF TGCGCCAGCAGCCCGGGTCAGCTAGCGGGAGTTTATTCGGCCTACGAGCAGTACTTC
TRBJ2-3 . TRBV5-5 . CASSKGGLDGDTQYF TGTGCCAGCAGCAAGGGCGGCTTAGATGGAGATACGCAGTATTTT
TRBJ1-2 . TRBV6-6 . CASSYRQIYGYTF TGTGCCAGCAGTTACAGACAGATCTATGGCTACACCTTC
TRBJ1-1 . TRBV4-1 . CASSQGDTEAFF TGCGCCAGCAGCCAGGGAGACACTGAAGCTTTCTTT
TRBJ1-1 TRBD1 TRBV19 . CASSPRTRGRTEAFF TGTGCCAGTAGCCCCAGAACCAGGGGGCGGACTGAAGCTTTCTTT
TRBJ2-7 TRBD1 TRBV30 once CAWRQPGQGTYEQYF TGTGCCTGGAGGCAACCGGGACAGGGGACATACGAGCAGTACTTC
TRBJ2-7 . TRBV2 . CASCPSDYEQYF TGTGCCAGCTGTCCTAGCGATTACGAGCAGTACTTC
TRBJ1-2 . TRBV25-1 . CASSSTGRNYGYTF TGTGCCAGCAGTTCCACAGGGCGTAACTATGGCTACACCTTC
TRBJ2-2 TRBD2 TRBV6-5 . CATLAGGGGELFF TGTGCCACCTTAGCGGGCGGTGGCGGGGAGCTGTTTTTT
TRBJ1-1 . TRBV7-9 . CASNIGTTTEAFF TGTGCCAGCAATATAGGGACTACCACTGAAGCTTTCTTT
TRBJ2-3 . TRBV5-1 . CASSFLPPGVRGTDTQYF TGCGCCAGCAGCTTTCTTCCCCCTGGAGTCAGGGGCACAGATACGCAGTATTTT
TRBJ1-2 . TRBV27 few CASSAMAGANYGYTF TGTGCCAGCAGTGCCATGGCGGGGGCTAACTATGGCTACACCTTC
TRBJ2-7 . TRBV7-9 . CASSIQYEQYF TGTGCCAGCAGCATCCAGTACGAGCAGTACTTC
TRBJ1-6 TRBD1 TRBV28 . CASSLRPYRGNYNSPLHF TGTGCCAGCAGTTTACGTCCCTACAGGGGTAATTACAATTCACCCCTCCACTTT
TRBJ2-7 . TRBV28 . CASCGDTAYEQYF TGTGCCAGCTGCGGGGACACAGCTTACGAGCAGTACTTC
TRBJ2-1 TRBD2 TRBV27 . CASSSPPTSGFHNEQFF TGTGCCAGCAGTTCCCCTCCTACTAGCGGGTTTCACAATGAGCAGTTCTTC
TRBJ2-3 . TRBV27 . CASSSLPSTDTQYF TGTGCCAGCAGTTCGCTCCCTTCAACAGATACGCAGTATTTT
TRBJ1-4 TRBD1 TRBV27 . CASSKQGAVNEKLFF TGTGCCAGCAGTAAACAGGGGGCAGTTAATGAAAAACTGTTTTTT
TRBJ2-7 . TRBV28 . CASSLYGSIYEQYF TGTGCCAGCAGCCTGTACGGGAGTATCTACGAGCAGTACTTC
TRBJ2-7 . TRBV6-1 . CASSEARVYEQYF TGTGCCAGCAGTGAAGCGAGGGTCTACGAGCAGTACTTC
TRBJ1-4 . TRBV6-5 . CASMAFGGEKLFF TGTGCCAGCATGGCTTTCGGTGGTGAAAAACTGTTTTTT